The present T cell receptor (beta chain) was sequenced within a study of technical replicates of blood from several donors. Sequenced by immunoSEQ multiplex PCR; TCRdb stores in-frame clones only, minus some. Of roughly 50,000 clones listed, approximately 92% were seen once; the top ten hold less than 4.5%. A single count supports this clone. Unmatched junction bases numbered 12, after V lost 6 bases and J lost 7 bases. CDR3 size: 17 residues. Germline CDR1 is SGHTA and CDR2 is FQGNSA. This clonotype was obtained from a human donor in good health. Some clones in this sample may be carry-over from other donors' samples. The sequenced sample was PBMCs. The V gene is TRBV7-2, the J gene TRBJ2-7, with 16 positions matching TRBD2. As DNA, the CDR3 is TGTGCCAGCAGTCGGGCCGGGACTAGCGGGAGGGCGTCTGAGCAGTACTTC. Amino acid sequence: CASSRAGTSGRASEQYF.